This entry concerns a single T cell receptor beta chain. This sample stems from a study of control samples from healthy donors and cancer patients. The CDR3 covers 15 residues. Between the trimmed V and J ends, which lost 2 bases and 10 bases, there was a span of 19 bases. Germline-derived CDR1 and CDR2 are SGDLS and YYNGEE. Clones were sequenced by immunoSEQ multiplex PCR, and TCRdb holds only the in-frame ones, with some missing. The sample includes 70,000 to 80,000 clones, roughly 82% of them seen just once. The rearrangement joins TRBV9 to TRBJ2-1; D assignment may be TRBD1 or TRBD2 (5 bases each). This TCR came from a man aged 50-60 years in good health. The sample taken for sequencing was blood. CDR3 residues: CASSVSGTTFEEQFF. DNA for the CDR3: TGTGCCAGCAGCGTCTCCGGGACCACCTTCGAAGAGCAGTTCTTC.